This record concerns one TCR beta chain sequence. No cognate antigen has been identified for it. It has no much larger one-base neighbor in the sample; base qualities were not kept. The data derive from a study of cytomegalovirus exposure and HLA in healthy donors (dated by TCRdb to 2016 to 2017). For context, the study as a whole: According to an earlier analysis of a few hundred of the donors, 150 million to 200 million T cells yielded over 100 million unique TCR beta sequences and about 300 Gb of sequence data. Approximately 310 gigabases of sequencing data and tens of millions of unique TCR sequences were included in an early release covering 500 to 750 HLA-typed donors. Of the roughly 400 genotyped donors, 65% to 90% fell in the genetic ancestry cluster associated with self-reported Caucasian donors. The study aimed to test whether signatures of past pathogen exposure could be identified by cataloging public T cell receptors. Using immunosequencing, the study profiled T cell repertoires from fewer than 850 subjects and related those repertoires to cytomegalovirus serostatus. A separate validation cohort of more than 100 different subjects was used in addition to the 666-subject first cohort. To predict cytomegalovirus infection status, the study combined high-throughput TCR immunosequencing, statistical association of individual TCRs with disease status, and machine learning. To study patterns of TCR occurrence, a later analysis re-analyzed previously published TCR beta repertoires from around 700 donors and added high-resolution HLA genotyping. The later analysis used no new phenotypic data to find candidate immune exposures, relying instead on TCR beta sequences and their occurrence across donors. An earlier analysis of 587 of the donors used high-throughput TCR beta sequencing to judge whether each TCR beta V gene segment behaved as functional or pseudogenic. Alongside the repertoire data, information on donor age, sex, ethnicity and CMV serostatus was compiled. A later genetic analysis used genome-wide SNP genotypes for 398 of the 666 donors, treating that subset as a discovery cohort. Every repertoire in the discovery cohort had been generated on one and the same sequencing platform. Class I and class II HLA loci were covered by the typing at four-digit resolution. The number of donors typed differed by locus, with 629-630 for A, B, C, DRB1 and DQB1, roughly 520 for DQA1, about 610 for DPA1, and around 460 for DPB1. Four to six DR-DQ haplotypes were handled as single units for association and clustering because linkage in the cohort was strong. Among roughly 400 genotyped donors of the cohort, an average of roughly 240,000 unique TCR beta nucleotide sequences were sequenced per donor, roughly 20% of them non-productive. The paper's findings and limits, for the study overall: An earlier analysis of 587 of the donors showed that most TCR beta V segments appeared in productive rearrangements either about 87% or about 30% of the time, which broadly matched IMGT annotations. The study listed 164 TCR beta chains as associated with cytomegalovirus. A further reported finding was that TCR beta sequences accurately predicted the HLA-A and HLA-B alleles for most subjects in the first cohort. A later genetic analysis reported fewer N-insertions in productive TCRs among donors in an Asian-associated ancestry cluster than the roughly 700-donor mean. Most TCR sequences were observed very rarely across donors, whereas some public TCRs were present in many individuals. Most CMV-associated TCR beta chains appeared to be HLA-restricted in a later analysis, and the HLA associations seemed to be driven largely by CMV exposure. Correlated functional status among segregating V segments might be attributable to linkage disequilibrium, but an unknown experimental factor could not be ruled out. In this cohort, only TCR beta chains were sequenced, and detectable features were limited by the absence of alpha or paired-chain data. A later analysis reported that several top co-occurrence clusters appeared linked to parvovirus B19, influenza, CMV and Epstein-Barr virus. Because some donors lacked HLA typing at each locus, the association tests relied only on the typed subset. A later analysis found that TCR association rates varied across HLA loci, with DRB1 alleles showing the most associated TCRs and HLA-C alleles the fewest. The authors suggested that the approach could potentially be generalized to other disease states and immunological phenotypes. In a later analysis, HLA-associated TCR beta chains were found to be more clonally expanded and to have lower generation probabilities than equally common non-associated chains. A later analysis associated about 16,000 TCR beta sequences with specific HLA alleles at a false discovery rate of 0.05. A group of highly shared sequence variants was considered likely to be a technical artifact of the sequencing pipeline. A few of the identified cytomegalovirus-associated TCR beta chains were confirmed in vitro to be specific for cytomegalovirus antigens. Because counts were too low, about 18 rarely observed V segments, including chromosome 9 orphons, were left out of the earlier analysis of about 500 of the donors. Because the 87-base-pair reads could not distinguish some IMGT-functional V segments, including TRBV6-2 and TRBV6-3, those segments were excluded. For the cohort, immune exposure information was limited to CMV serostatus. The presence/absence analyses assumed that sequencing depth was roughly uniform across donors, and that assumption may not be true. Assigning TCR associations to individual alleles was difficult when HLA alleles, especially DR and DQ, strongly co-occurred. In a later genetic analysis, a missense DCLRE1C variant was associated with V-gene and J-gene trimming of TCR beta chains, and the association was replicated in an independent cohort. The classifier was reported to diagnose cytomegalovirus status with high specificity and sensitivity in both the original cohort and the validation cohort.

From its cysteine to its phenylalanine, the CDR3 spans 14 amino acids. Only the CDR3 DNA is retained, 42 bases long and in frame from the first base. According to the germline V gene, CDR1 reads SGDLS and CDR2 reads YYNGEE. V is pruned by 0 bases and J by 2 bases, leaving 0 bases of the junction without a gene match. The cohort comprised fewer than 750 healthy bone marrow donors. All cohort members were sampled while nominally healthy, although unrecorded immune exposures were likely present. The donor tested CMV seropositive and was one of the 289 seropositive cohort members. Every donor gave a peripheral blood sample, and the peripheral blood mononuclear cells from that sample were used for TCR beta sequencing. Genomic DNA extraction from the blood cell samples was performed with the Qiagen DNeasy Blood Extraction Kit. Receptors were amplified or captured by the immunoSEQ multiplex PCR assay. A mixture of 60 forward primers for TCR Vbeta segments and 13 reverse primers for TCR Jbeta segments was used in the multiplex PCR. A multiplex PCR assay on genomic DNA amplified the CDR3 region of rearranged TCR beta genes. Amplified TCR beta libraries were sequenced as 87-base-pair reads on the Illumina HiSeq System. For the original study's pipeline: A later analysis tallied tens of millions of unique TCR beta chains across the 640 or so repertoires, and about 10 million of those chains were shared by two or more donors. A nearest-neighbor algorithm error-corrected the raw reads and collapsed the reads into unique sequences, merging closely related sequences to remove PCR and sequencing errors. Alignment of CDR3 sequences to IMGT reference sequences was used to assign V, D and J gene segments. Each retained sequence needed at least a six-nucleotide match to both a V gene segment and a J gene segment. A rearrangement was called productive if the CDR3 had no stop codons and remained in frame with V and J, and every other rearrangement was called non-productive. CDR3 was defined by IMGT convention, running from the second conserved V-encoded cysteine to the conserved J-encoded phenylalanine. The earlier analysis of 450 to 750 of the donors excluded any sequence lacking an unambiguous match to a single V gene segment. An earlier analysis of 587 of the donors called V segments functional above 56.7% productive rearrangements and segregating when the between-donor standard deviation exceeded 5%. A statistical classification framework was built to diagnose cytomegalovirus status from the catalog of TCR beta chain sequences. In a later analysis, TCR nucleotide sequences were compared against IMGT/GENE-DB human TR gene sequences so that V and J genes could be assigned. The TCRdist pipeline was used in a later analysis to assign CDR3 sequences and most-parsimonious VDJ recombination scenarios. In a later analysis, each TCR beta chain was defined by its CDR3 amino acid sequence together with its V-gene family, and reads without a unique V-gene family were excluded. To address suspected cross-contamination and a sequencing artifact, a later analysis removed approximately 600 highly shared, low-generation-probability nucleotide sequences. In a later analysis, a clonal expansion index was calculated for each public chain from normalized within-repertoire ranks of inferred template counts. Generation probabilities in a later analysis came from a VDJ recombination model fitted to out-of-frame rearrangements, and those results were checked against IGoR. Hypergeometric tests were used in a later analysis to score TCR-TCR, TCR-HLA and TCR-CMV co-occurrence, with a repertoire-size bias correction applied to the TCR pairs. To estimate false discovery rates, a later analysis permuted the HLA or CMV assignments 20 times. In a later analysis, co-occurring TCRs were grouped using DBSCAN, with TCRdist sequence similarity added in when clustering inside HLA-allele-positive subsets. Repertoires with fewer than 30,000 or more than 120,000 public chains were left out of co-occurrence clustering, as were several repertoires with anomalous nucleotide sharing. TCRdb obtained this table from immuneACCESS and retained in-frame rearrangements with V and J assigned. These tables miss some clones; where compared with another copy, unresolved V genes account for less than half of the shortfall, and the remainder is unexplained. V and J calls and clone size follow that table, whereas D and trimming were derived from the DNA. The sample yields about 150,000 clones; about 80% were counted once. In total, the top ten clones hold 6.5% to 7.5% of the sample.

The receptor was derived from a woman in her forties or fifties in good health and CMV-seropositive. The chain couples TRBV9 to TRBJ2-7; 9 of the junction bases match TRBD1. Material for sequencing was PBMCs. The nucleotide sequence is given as TGTGCCAGCAGCGTAGGACAGGGGGCCTACGAGCAGTACTTC. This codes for CASSVGQGAYEQYF. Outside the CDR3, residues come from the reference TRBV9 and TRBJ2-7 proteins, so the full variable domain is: DSGVTQTPKHLITATGQRVTLRCSPRSGDLSVYWYQQSLDQGLQFLIQYYNGEERAKGNILERFSAQQFPDLHSELNLSSLELGDSALYFCASSVGQGAYEQYFGPGTRLTVT.